This T cell receptor (beta chain) was recovered during a study of identical twins. CDR1 DFQATT and CDR2 SNEGSKA come from the germline V gene (reference sequence). V dropped 0 bases and J dropped 15 bases, with 24 bases sitting between them. The CDR3 is made up of 15 amino acids. MiXCR, run by TCRdb on the 5' RACE reads, gives a single entry per CDR3 protein. The sample holds about 520,000 distinct CDR3 sequences, roughly a fifth seen once. This sample was also put to use in a study of T cells expressing NK-cell markers.

The TCR was taken from a woman aged 18 to 35 in good health. What was sequenced was CD4+ T cells sorted from blood. The chain recombines TRBV20-1 with TRBJ2-1; a possible D gene is TRBD2 (6 bases). The CDR3 nucleotides read TGCAGTGCTAGAGAGGGGGGAACTTTGTGGGGCCCTCGGTTCTTC. Residues: CSAREGGTLWGPRFF.